This T cell receptor beta chain was sequenced in a study of T cells in Graves' hyperthyroidism and ophthalmopathy. A remark on this clonotype: Its antigen is not identified.

CDR1 is LNHDA, CDR2 SQIVND, per germline (reference sequence). This CDR3 is 15 amino acids long. The germline V and J ends were trimmed by 4 bases and 8 bases, with 18 bases remaining between them. Study outcomes and limitations: For ophthalmopathy, model prediction preceded onset by a median roughly 6.3 months.

RNA transcripts gave rise to amplified TCR beta CDR3 regions. A set of HTBI primers served as the primers for a first-round RT-PCR of the TCR CDR3. Each CDR3 protein gets one entry after TCRdb re-called the multiplex PCR reads with MiXCR. The sample includes around 350,000 distinct CDR3 sequences, 15% to 18% of them seen just once. The receptor was isolated from a woman aged 18-29 years with Graves' hyperthyroidism that later progressed to Graves' ophthalmopathy. The chain employs TRBV19 and TRBJ2-1, with D possibly being TRBD2 (5 bases). Input material: blood. The chain's CDR3 is CASSRAVGGFDEQFF. CDR3 sequence (DNA): TGTGCCAGTAGTAGAGCGGTCGGTGGGTTTGATGAGCAGTTCTTC.